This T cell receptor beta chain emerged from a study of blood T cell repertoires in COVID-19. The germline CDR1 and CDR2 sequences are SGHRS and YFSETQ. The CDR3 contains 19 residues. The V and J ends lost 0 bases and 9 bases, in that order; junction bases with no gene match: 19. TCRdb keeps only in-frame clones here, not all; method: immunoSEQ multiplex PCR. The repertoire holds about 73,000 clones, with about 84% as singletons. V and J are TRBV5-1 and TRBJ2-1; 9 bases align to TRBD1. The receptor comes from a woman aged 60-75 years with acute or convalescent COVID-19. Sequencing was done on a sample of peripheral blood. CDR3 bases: TGCGCCAGCAGCTTGGGGGACAGGGAACACCTCGTACGAAGTAGTGAGCAGTTCTTC. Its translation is CASSLGDREHLVRSSEQFF.